This T cell receptor beta chain is from a study of T cells after yellow fever vaccination. General study findings and limits: Among all clonotypes, a small share was observed in both CD4 and CD8 compartments. The booster saw the reappearance of most primary-vaccination clones (about 95% CD4, around 88% CD8).

The length of the CDR3 is 18 residues. Trimming removed 7 bases from V and 2 bases from J; junction bases left unmatched: 14. Germline CDR1 and CDR2: SQVTM and ANQGSEA. This clonotype was seen more than once but under ten times. Its antigen is currently unknown. Generation of TCR cDNA used 5'RACE template switching (which added a universal primer site and UMIs). Via MiXCR, TCRdb re-called the 5' RACE reads, giving one row per CDR3 protein. The top ten clones hold around 3% of a sample with 200,000 to 250,000 distinct CDR3 sequences, about 3% of them seen once. The chain joins TRBV29-1 to TRBJ2-2, with TRBD1 identical over 12 bases. The source is a man aged 18 to 30 who received the YFV17D yellow fever vaccine. The sequencing used CD4+ T cells sorted from PBMCs, collected 10 days after the yellow fever booster vaccination. The CDR3 sequence is CSAAGTGGPSRNTGELFF. The CDR3 DNA reads as TGCAGCGCTGCCGGGACAGGGGGCCCATCGAGAAACACCGGGGAGCTGTTTTTT.